This T cell receptor (beta chain) stems from a study of blood T cell repertoires in COVID-19. Study-level information: Acute and convalescent COVID-19 samples came from the United States, Italy and Spain. Sources were T cells, B-cell-depleted T cells, or PBMCs; the material itself was cDNA or gDNA.

This CDR3 spans 14 amino acids. Germline V gene sequence: CDR1 LNHDA, CDR2 SQIVND (reference sequence). Trimming removed 7 bases from V and 2 bases from J; junction bases left unmatched: 4. In the original analysis: Using reference gene primer amplification, nucleated cell counts were estimated. Only in-frame clones appear in the TCRdb table, and some are missing; sequencing was by immunoSEQ multiplex PCR. The V and J calls and clone size are taken from that table; D and trimming were inferred from the DNA. Of 60,000 to 90,000 clones listed, approximately 85% were seen once; the top ten hold approximately 11%. Seattle patient enrollment occurred during active infection, with longitudinal follow-up thereafter.

This sequence was found in a man aged 55 to 70 with COVID-19, enrolled during active disease. Sequencing was done on a sample of peripheral blood. This rearrangement joins TRBV19 to TRBJ1-4; 7 bases align to TRBD1. CDR3 residues: CASKGQLTNEKLFF. CDR3 DNA: TGTGCCAGTAAGGGACAGCTTACTAATGAAAAACTGTTTTTT.